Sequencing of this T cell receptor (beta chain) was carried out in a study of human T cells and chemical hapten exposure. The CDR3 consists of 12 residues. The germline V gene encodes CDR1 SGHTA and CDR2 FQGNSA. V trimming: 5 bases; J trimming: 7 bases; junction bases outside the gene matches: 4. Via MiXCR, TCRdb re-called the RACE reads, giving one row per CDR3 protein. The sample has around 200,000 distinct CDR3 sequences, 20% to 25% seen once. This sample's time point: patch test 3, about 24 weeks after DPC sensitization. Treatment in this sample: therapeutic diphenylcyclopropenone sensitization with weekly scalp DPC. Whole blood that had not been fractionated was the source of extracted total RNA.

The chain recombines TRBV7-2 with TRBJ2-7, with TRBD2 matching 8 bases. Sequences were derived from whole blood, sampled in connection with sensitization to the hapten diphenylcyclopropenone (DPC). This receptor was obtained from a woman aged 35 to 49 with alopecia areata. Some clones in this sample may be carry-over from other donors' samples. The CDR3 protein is CASSRGGREQYF. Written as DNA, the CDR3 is TGTGCCAGCAGCCGCGGGGGGAGAGAGCAGTACTTC.